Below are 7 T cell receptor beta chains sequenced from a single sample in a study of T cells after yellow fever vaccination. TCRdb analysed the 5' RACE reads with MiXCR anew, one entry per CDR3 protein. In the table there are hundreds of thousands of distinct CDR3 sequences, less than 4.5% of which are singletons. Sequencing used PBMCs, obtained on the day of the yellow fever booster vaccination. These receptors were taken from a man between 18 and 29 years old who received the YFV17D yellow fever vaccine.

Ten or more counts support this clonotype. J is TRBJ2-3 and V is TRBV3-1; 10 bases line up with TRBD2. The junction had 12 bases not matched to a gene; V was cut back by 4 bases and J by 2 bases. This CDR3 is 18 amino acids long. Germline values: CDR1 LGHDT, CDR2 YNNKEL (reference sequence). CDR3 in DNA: TGTGCCAGCAGCCGACATAGCGGGGGGTCACACTACACAGATACGCAGTATTTT. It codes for CASSRHSGGSHYTDTQYF.

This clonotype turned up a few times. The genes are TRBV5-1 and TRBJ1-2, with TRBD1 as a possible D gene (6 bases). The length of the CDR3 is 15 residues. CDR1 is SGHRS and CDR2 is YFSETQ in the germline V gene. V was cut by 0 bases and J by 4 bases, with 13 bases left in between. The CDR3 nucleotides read TGCGCCAGCAGCTTGGCACAGGGAGGGGCCTATGGCTACACCTTC. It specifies CASSLAQGGAYGYTF. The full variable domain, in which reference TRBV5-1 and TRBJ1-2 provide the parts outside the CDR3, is KAGVTQTPRYLIKTRGQQVTLSCSPISGHRSVSWYQQTPGQGLQFLFEYFSETQRNKGNFPGRFSGRQFSNSRSEMNVSTLELGDSALYLCASSLAQGGAYGYTFGSGTRLTVV.

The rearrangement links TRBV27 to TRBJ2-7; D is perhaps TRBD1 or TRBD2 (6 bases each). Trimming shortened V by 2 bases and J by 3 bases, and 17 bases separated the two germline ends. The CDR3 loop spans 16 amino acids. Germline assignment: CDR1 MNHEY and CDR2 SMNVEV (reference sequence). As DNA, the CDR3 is TGTGCCAGCAGTTTAAAAGGGGGGCCAGTCTTCTACGAGCAGTACTTC. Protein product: CASSLKGGPVFYEQYF.

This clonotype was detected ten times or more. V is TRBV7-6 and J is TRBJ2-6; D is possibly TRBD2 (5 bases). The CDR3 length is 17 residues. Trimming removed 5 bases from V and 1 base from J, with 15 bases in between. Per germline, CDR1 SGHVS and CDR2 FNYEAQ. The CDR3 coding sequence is TGTGCCAGCAGCCCCGGACGTCGGGAATCTGGGGCCAACGTCCTGACTTTC. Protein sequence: CASSPGRRESGANVLTF.

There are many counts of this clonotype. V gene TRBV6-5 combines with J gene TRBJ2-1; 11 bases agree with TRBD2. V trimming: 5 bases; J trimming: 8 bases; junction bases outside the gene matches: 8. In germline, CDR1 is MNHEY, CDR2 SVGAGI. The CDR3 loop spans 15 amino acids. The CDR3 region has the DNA TGTGCCAGCAGTCTTCTAGCGGGGGGTCGCCATGAGCAGTTCTTC. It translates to CASSLLAGGRHEQFF.

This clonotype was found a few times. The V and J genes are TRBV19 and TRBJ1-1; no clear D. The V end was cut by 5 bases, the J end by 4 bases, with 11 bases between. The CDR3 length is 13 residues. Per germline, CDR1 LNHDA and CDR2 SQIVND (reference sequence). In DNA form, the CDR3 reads TGTGCCAGTAGTCTCGGCCTTAGCACTGAAGCTTTCTTT. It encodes CASSLGLSTEAFF. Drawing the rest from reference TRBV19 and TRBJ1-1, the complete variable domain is DGGITQSPKYLFRKEGQNVTLSCEQNLNHDAMYWYRQDPGQGLRLIYYSQIVNDFQKGDIAEGYSVSREKKESFPLTVTSAQKNPTAFYLCASSLGLSTEAFFGQGTRLTVV.

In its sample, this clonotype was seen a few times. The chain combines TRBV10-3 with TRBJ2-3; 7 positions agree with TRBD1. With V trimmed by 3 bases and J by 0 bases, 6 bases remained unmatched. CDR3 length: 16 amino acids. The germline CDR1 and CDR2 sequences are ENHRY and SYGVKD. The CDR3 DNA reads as TGTGCCATCAGTGACAGGGGGTCGACTAGCACAGATACGCAGTATTTT. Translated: CAISDRGSTSTDTQYF.